Presented here are 23 T cell receptor beta chains from one specimen sequenced in a study of CD8+CD57+ T cells in acquired aplastic anemia. Genomic DNA templated the TCR beta VDJ and CDR3 profiling. MiXCR, applied by TCRdb to the reads, yields one record per CDR3 protein. The sample records about 120,000 distinct CDR3 sequences, under 65% being singletons. Flow cytometry had shown expanded CD8+CD57+ cells in the patients chosen for sequencing. Sequenced input: sorted CD4+, CD8+, or CD8+CD57+ T cells (not recorded which) from PBMCs. These receptors were taken from a human donor with aplastic anemia.

The chain employs TRBV2 and TRBJ2-2, with D tentatively TRBD1 (6 bases). The germline V gene has CDR1 SNHLY and CDR2 FYNNEI. This CDR3 comprises 14 residues. Trimming took 7 bases from V and 4 from J, leaving 13 bases between them. The CDR3 sequence: CASNDRRGTGELFF. CDR3 coding DNA: TGTGCCAGCAACGACAGGAGAGGCACCGGGGAGCTGTTTTTT.

There are many counts of this clonotype. V and J are TRBV10-1 and TRBJ2-5; 16 bases fit TRBD2. CDR3 size: 19 residues. Germline V gene data show CDR1 as WNHNN and CDR2 as SYGVQD (reference sequence). V gave up 6 bases and J gave up 5 bases; unmatched junction bases: 15. The CDR3 sequence is CASSGQGTSGRGVRETQYF. As DNA, the CDR3 is TGCGCCAGCAGCGGCCAGGGGACTAGCGGGAGGGGGGTTCGGGAGACCCAGTACTTC.

The CDR3 here is CSARVFGLAGGQSDEQFF. Written as DNA, the CDR3 is TGCAGTGCTAGGGTCTTCGGCCTAGCGGGAGGGCAAAGCGATGAGCAGTTCTTC. V is TRBV20-1 and J is TRBJ2-1; 12 bases agree with TRBD2. The CDR3 is 18 residues long. The J segment lost 8 bases and the V segment lost 3 bases, leaving 17 bases of the junction unmatched. Germline-derived CDR1 and CDR2 are DFQATT and SNEGSKA (reference sequence).

This clonotype was observed many times. The V call is TRBV12-3 or TRBV12-4, the J call TRBJ2-1; 9 positions agree with TRBD2. This CDR3 has 16 residues. J gave up 9 bases and V 5 bases, and 14 bases lay outside the gene matches. The CDR3 nucleotides are TGTGCCAGCAGTCCCCGACTGGGACTAGCTGCCCTTGAGCAGTTCTTC. Encoded protein: CASSPRLGLAALEQFF.

The chain employs TRBV19 and TRBJ2-3; D remains ambiguous. With 1 base removed from V and 4 bases from J, the gap between germline ends came to 9 bases. CDR1 and CDR2 (germline): LNHDA, SQIVND (reference sequence). The CDR3 spans 14 residues. CDR3 protein: CASSIVEFADTQYF. The CDR3 DNA sequence: TGTGCCAGTAGTATAGTCGAGTTTGCAGATACGCAGTATTTT.

The chain recombines TRBV20-1 with TRBJ1-6; D is ambiguous. V was trimmed by 5 bases and J by 0 bases, leaving 8 bases between them. There are 14 residues in the CDR3. Looked up from germline, CDR1 is DFQATT and CDR2 is SNEGSKA (reference sequence). The CDR3 coding sequence is TGCAGTGCTCCCCTTGGCTCCTATAATTCACCCCTCCACTTT. Its translation is CSAPLGSYNSPLHF.

The gene calls are TRBV29-1 and TRBJ2-3; 10 nucleotides align to TRBD2. Unmatched junction bases numbered 8, after V lost 0 bases and J lost 2 bases. The CDR3 sequence is 17 residues long. Germline CDR1 is SQVTM and CDR2 is ANQGSEA. This CDR3 reads CSVEDWGAGGFTDTQYF. CDR3 DNA sequence: TGCAGCGTTGAAGATTGGGGAGCGGGAGGGTTCACAGATACGCAGTATTTT.

This clonotype was counted a few times. The chain combines TRBV10-3 with TRBJ1-2, with D unresolved. Germline CDR1 is ENHRY and CDR2 is SYGVKD. This CDR3 region has 12 residues. V lost 10 bases and J 4 bases, leaving 13 bases between the germline ends. The DNA for the CDR3 is TGTGCCACCCAGCAGTCTTCCTATGGCTACACCTTC. This translates into CATQQSSYGYTF.

V gene TRBV19 combines with J gene TRBJ2-2, with TRBD2 matching 13 bases. J gave up 4 bases and V 8 bases, and 4 bases lay outside the gene matches. This CDR3 has 15 residues. CDR1 and CDR2 (germline): LNHDA, SQIVND (reference sequence). The CDR3 spells CASRLAGGFTGELFF. DNA of the CDR3: TGTGCCAGTCGACTAGCGGGAGGCTTCACCGGGGAGCTGTTTTTT.

Only a few counts were recorded for this clonotype. The genes are TRBV18 and TRBJ1-5, with D hard to call. CDR1 KGHSH and CDR2 LQKENI come from the germline V gene. This CDR3 is 15 amino acids long. V gave up 2 bases and J gave up 1 base, with 9 bases separating them. This CDR3 reads CASSPYGQSNQPQHF. The CDR3 DNA reads as TGTGCCAGCTCACCATATGGCCAAAGCAATCAGCCCCAGCATTTT.

This chain connects TRBV7-3 to TRBJ2-7, with 7 positions matching TRBD2. The CDR3 has 14 amino acids. J was trimmed by 2 bases and V by 5 bases; bases with no gene match: 6. The germline V gene has CDR1 SGHTA and CDR2 FQGTGA. CDR3 sequence (DNA): TGTGCCAGCAGCGAAGCGGGGCCACCCTACGAGCAGTACTTC. Translating it yields CASSEAGPPYEQYF.

The gene calls are TRBV2 and TRBJ2-7; D unclear. V dropped 5 bases and J dropped 4 bases, with 9 bases sitting between them. Germline loops: CDR1 SNHLY, CDR2 FYNNEI. The CDR3 sequence is 12 residues long. For the CDR3, the DNA is TGTGCCAGCAGTCCCGGGCTATACGAGCAGTACTTC. Encoded protein: CASSPGLYEQYF. The complete variable domain, with remaining parts taken from reference TRBV2 and TRBJ2-7, reads EPEVTQTPSHQVTQMGQEVILRCVPISNHLYFYWYRQILGQKVEFLVSFYNNEISEKSEIFDDQFSVERPDGSNFTLKIRSTKLEDSAMYFCASSPGLYEQYFGPGTRLTVT.

A single count supports this clonotype. The chain couples TRBV7-2 to TRBJ2-7; D is ambiguous. V was pared by 5 bases and J by 6 bases, with 8 bases between. The length of the CDR3 is 11 residues. Germline-derived CDR1 and CDR2 are SGHTA and FQGNSA. CDR3 sequence: CASSPSTEQYF. The CDR3, as DNA: TGTGCCAGCAGCCCGTCGACCGAGCAGTACTTC.

The chain has TRBV20-1 and TRBJ2-5, with D uncertain. The V end was cut by 0 bases, the J end by 1 base, with 6 bases between. The CDR3 has 13 amino acids. Looked up from germline, CDR1 is DFQATT and CDR2 is SNEGSKA (reference sequence). CDR3 coding DNA: TGCAGTGCTAGAGAACCCGTCCAAGAGACCCAGTACTTC. It specifies CSAREPVQETQYF.

This clonotype was seen a few times. The V gene is TRBV19, the J gene TRBJ2-7; 9 bases fit TRBD2. This CDR3 has 13 residues. Losses at the gene ends were 9 bases for V and 2 bases for J; bases not matched to a gene: 5. Per the germline V gene, CDR1 is LNHDA and CDR2 is SQIVND (reference sequence). The CDR3 region is CASSRLAAYEQYF. The CDR3 DNA is TGTGCCAGCTCACGACTAGCGGCCTACGAGCAGTACTTC.

A word on this clonotype: The junction does not match germline at one end; this may be a read error. This chain links TRBV7-9 with TRBJ2-7, with D unresolved. The V gene's germline CDR1 is SEHNR and CDR2 FQNEAQ (reference sequence). The CDR3 covers 12 residues. CDR3 in amino acids: CASSLLSHEQYF. The CDR3, as DNA: TGTGCCAGCAGCTTACTCTCCCACGAGCAGTACTTC.

The V gene is TRBV15, the J gene TRBJ2-1; 11 bases align to TRBD2. Germline lookup yields CDR1 LNHNV and CDR2 YYDKDF (reference sequence). CDR3 length equals 16 residues. Trimming at V came to 7 bases and at J to 8 bases, leaving 13 bases not matched to a gene. CDR3 sequence reads: CATTPRVASGGHEQFF. CDR3 DNA: TGTGCCACCACCCCCAGGGTGGCTAGCGGGGGGCATGAGCAGTTCTTC.

This clonotype was seen ten or more times. CDR3 sequence (DNA): TGTGCTAGTGGTTTGGCAGTCGGGGAGCTGTTTTTT. It yields the protein CASGLAVGELFF. The V call is TRBV12-5, the J call TRBJ2-2; D is unclear. The CDR3 consists of 12 residues. The V gene lost 1 base and the J gene lost 7 bases, with 4 bases spanning the gap. The V gene's germline CDR1 is LGHNT and CDR2 FRNRAP.

This rearrangement joins TRBV20-1 to TRBJ2-3; TRBD2 agrees at 11 bases. J was trimmed by 3 bases and V by 4 bases; bases with no gene match: 6. Per the germline V gene, CDR1 is DFQATT and CDR2 is SNEGSKA (reference sequence). The CDR3 totals 15 residues. CDR3 sequence reads: CSATQIAGGTDTQYF. The CDR3 DNA sequence: TGCAGTGCTACCCAAATAGCGGGGGGGACAGATACGCAGTATTTT.

There are a few counts of this clonotype. The chain has TRBV9 and TRBJ2-7; D gene unclear. The germline V gene encodes CDR1 SGDLS and CDR2 YYNGEE. The CDR3 loop spans 11 amino acids. V lost 2 bases to trimming and J lost 4 bases, with 4 bases between them. Here the CDR3 reads CASSVGYEQYF. CDR3 bases: TGTGCCAGCAGCGTCGGATACGAGCAGTACTTC. The variable domain in full, completed from reference TRBV9 and TRBJ2-7, reads DSGVTQTPKHLITATGQRVTLRCSPRSGDLSVYWYQQSLDQGLQFLIQYYNGEERAKGNILERFSAQQFPDLHSELNLSSLELGDSALYFCASSVGYEQYFGPGTRLTVT.

This clonotype was observed at least ten times. The chain employs TRBV19 and TRBJ1-2; D perhaps matches TRBD1 (6 bases). V was shortened by 1 base and J by 7 bases, with 19 bases between the two germline ends. Germline V lookup: CDR1 LNHDA, CDR2 SQIVND (reference sequence). The CDR3 totals 16 residues. The CDR3 DNA reads TGTGCCAGTAGTATAGCAGTCTGGGCAGGGGACGCTGGCTACACCTTC. It specifies CASSIAVWAGDAGYTF.

The chain recombines TRBV9 with TRBJ1-1, with D perhaps matching TRBD1 (6 bases). Trimming removed 5 bases from V and 6 bases from J, with 17 bases in between. The CDR3 contains 14 residues. The germline V gene encodes CDR1 SGDLS and CDR2 YYNGEE. The CDR3 protein is CASSKSDSYAEAFF. The CDR3 coding sequence is TGTGCCAGCAGTAAATCGGACAGTTATGCTGAAGCTTTCTTT.

This clonotype was seen more than once but under ten times. CDR3 sequence: CASGAPPYEQYF. The CDR3 region has the DNA TGTGCCAGCGGCGCTCCCCCCTACGAGCAGTACTTC. The chain is built from TRBV7-2 and TRBJ2-7; D uncertain. Trimming removed 8 bases at V and 2 bases at J, with 10 bases between. This CDR3 has 12 amino acids. Germline V gives CDR1 SGHTA, CDR2 FQGNSA.